The 28 T cell receptor beta chains given below trace back to one sample, sequenced in a study of cytomegalovirus exposure and HLA in healthy donors. Primers included in the PCR were 60 Vbeta and 13 Jbeta primers. Profiled with immunoSEQ multiplex PCR; TCRdb holds only in-frame clones, not every one. The data hold 150,000 to 200,000 clones, with around 81% observed a single time. The specimen was PBMCs. The source is a woman aged 35 to 49 in good health and CMV-seronegative.

The chain uses TRBV13 and TRBJ1-5; 7 bases line up with TRBD1. From germline, CDR1 is PRHDT and CDR2 FYEKMQ (reference sequence). V gave up 4 bases and J gave up 4 bases; unmatched junction bases: 1. The CDR3 sequence is 13 residues long. In DNA, the CDR3 is TGTGCCAGCAGCTCACAGGGGAATCAGCCCCAGCATTTT. Encoded protein: CASSSQGNQPQHF.

The rearrangement joins TRBV28 to TRBJ1-1, with D maybe TRBD1 (5 bases). CDR3 length: 14 amino acids. The V end was cut by 0 bases, the J end by 5 bases, with 10 bases between. Germline assignment: CDR1 MDHEN and CDR2 SYDVKM. CDR3 protein: CASSLWGGLTEAFF. In DNA, the CDR3 is TGTGCCAGCAGTTTATGGGGGGGTCTGACTGAAGCTTTCTTT.

The chain links TRBV6-1 to TRBJ2-2; possibly TRBD1 for D (6 bases). Per the germline V gene, CDR1 is MNHNS and CDR2 is SASEGT. There are 14 residues in the CDR3. V was cut by 6 bases and J by 2 bases, with 10 bases left in between. CDR3 loop: CASRQGPNTGELFF. The CDR3 DNA reads as TGTGCCAGCAGACAGGGCCCTAACACCGGGGAGCTGTTTTTT.

The V gene is TRBV11-3, the J gene TRBJ2-1, with TRBD2 matching over 14 bases. The CDR3 is 16 residues long. The trim removed 3 bases at V and 7 bases at J, leaving 5 bases unmatched. Germline loops: CDR1 SGHNT, CDR2 YENEEA. The CDR3 here is CASSFSGTSGSNEQFF. DNA for the CDR3: TGTGCCAGCAGCTTCTCCGGGACTAGCGGGAGTAATGAGCAGTTCTTC.

The V gene is TRBV29-1, the J gene TRBJ1-2; 8 nucleotides line up with TRBD1. Germline V CDR1 and CDR2: SQVTM, ANQGSEA. Trimming cost V 4 bases and J 13 bases; bases outside gene matches: 14. The CDR3 is made up of 13 amino acids. CDR3 coding DNA: TGCAGCGTTGTAGATCCGGGACAGGCGGTTCCCACCTTC. Translated: CSVVDPGQAVPTF. The complete variable domain, with remaining parts taken from reference TRBV29-1 and TRBJ1-2, reads SAVISQKPSRDICQRGTSLTIQCQVDSQVTMMFWYRQQPGQSLTLIATANQGSEATYESGFVIDKFPISRPNLTFSTLTVSNMSPEDSSIYLCSVVDPGQAVPTFGSGTRLTVV.

This clone was detected once. V and J are TRBV10-3 and TRBJ1-2; D unresolved. V lost 3 bases and J 6 bases, leaving 11 bases between the germline ends. The germline V gene has CDR1 ENHRY and CDR2 SYGVKD. The CDR3 is 13 residues long. The CDR3 nucleotides read TGTGCCATCAGTGACGGGGTAATGCATGGCTACACCTTC. This translates into CAISDGVMHGYTF.

The rearrangement links TRBV5-1 to TRBJ1-1; a weak D match, TRBD1 (5 bases). V lost 3 bases, J lost 1 base, and 10 bases lay in between. CDR1 SGHRS and CDR2 YFSETQ come from the germline V gene. The CDR3 runs to 14 residues. The CDR3 sequence is CASSWAGPNTEAFF. CDR3 nucleotides: TGCGCCAGCAGCTGGGCAGGGCCGAACACTGAAGCTTTCTTT.

The chain carries TRBV2 and TRBJ1-5; a possible D gene is TRBD1 (5 bases). This CDR3 has 16 residues. Germline V lookup: CDR1 SNHLY, CDR2 FYNNEI. The germline V and J ends were trimmed by 3 bases and 6 bases, with 18 bases remaining between them. The CDR3 DNA is TGTGCCAGCAGTGAGGGCAGGGTGGGCTCCACTCAGCCCCAGCATTTT. Translated: CASSEGRVGSTQPQHF.

V and J are TRBV14 and TRBJ1-2; maybe TRBD1 (5 bases). V lost 5 bases and J lost 7, with 14 bases in between. Germline CDR1 is SGHDN and CDR2 is FVKESK. The CDR3 has 13 amino acids. The CDR3 DNA reads TGTGCCAGCAGCTGGGGCAGGGATGGTGGCTACACCTTC. This gives the protein CASSWGRDGGYTF.

V gene TRBV9 combines with J gene TRBJ2-5, with a possible D match to TRBD2 (5 bases). This CDR3 has 15 amino acids. The germline V and J ends were trimmed by 4 bases and 4 bases, with 17 bases remaining between them. Germline lookup yields CDR1 SGDLS and CDR2 YYNGEE. This CDR3 is CASSQTGFLLETQYF. The CDR3 nucleotides are TGTGCCAGCAGCCAAACGGGGTTCCTGTTAGAGACCCAGTACTTC. The full variable domain, with the rest looked up from reference TRBV9 and TRBJ2-5, is DSGVTQTPKHLITATGQRVTLRCSPRSGDLSVYWYQQSLDQGLQFLIQYYNGEERAKGNILERFSAQQFPDLHSELNLSSLELGDSALYFCASSQTGFLLETQYFGPGTRLLVL.

The genes are TRBV2 and TRBJ2-7; 8 bases match TRBD1. The CDR3 consists of 16 residues. Germline CDR1 is SNHLY and CDR2 is FYNNEI. J gave up 6 bases and V 5 bases, and 15 bases lay outside the gene matches. CDR3 sequence: CASSISGTGVWGEQYF. The CDR3 bases are TGTGCCAGCAGTATTTCCGGGACAGGCGTCTGGGGCGAGCAGTACTTC.

J is TRBJ1-2 and V is TRBV6-6, with no clear D. CDR3 size: 13 residues. With 6 bases removed from V and 10 bases from J, the gap between germline ends came to 18 bases. Germline V gives CDR1 MNHNY, CDR2 SVGAGI (reference sequence). The CDR3 reads CASSLPGDRNYTF. In DNA, the CDR3 is TGTGCCAGCAGCCTCCCCGGAGATAGGAACTACACCTTC.

The chain combines TRBV6-5 with TRBJ1-1; D is undetermined. The length of the CDR3 is 13 residues. In germline, CDR1 is MNHEY, CDR2 SVGAGI. V gave up 4 bases and J gave up 2 bases, with 8 bases separating them. The CDR3 protein is CASSSRDNTEAFF. The CDR3 coding sequence is TGTGCCAGCAGTTCCCGGGATAACACTGAAGCTTTCTTT.

The chain joins TRBV7-9 to TRBJ1-1; D might be TRBD1 (6 bases). Between the trimmed V and J ends, which lost 5 bases and 5 bases, there was a span of 21 bases. Germline-derived CDR1 and CDR2 are SEHNR and FQNEAQ (reference sequence). This CDR3 is built from 16 residues. The CDR3 DNA reads TGTGCCAGCAGCCCACGGGGCGGGGGGCTGGGGACTGAAGCTTTCTTT. The encoded protein is CASSPRGGGLGTEAFF.

As concerns this clone: Other DNA sequences within the sample encode an identical CDR3. The J gene is TRBJ2-2, the V gene TRBV11-3; 9 nucleotides agree with TRBD1. V was clipped by 5 bases and J by 4 bases; unmatched bases: 5. CDR3 size: 15 residues. Germline V gene sequence: CDR1 SGHNT, CDR2 YENEEA. Here the CDR3 reads CASSLGQGFTGELFF. DNA of the CDR3: TGTGCCAGCAGCCTGGGACAGGGTTTCACCGGGGAGCTGTTTTTT.

This rearrangement joins TRBV27 to TRBJ2-2, with TRBD2 identical over 7 bases. Germline CDR1 MNHEY, CDR2 SMNVEV (reference sequence). V lost 2 bases and J lost 2; bases outside the gene matches: 2. The CDR3 contains 15 residues. CDR3 in amino acids: CASSLAGLNTGELFF. In DNA form, the CDR3 reads TGTGCCAGCAGTTTAGCGGGACTAAACACCGGGGAGCTGTTTTTT.

This clone was picked up one time. The rearrangement links TRBV18 to TRBJ1-1, with 7 positions matching TRBD1. This CDR3 has 16 residues. V trimming: 6 bases; J trimming: 7 bases; junction bases outside the gene matches: 17. Per germline, CDR1 KGHSH and CDR2 LQKENI. CDR3 sequence reads: CASSQPTGRSEYEAFF. CDR3 nucleotides: TGTGCCAGCTCGCAACCGACAGGGAGGAGTGAGTATGAAGCTTTCTTT.

This clone was seen a few times. V is TRBV6-1 and J is TRBJ2-6, with 10 bases lining up with TRBD2. There are 16 residues in the CDR3. V lost 4 bases, J lost 3 bases, and 3 bases stayed unmatched. Germline CDR1 MNHNS, CDR2 SASEGT. The CDR3 DNA reads TGTGCCAGCAGTGCTAGCGGGAGCGATGGGGCCAACGTCCTGACTTTC. Protein sequence: CASSASGSDGANVLTF.

The V gene is TRBV19, the J gene TRBJ1-3; 8 nucleotides align to TRBD1. Germline trimming cut 3 bases from V and 8 bases from J; bases unmatched to any gene: 6. The length of the CDR3 is 14 residues. CDR1 and CDR2 (germline): LNHDA, SQIVND (reference sequence). CDR3 nucleotide sequence: TGTGCCAGTAGTATTTTAGGGACAGGTCACACCATATATTTT. This codes for CASSILGTGHTIYF.

The chain uses TRBV4-2 and TRBJ2-7, with TRBD2 identical over 7 bases. The CDR3 sequence is 15 residues long. Germline V CDR1 and CDR2: LGHNA, YNFKEQ. Unmatched junction bases numbered 7, after V lost 0 bases and J lost 5 bases. CDR3 protein: CASSQDPSTSDEQYF. CDR3 nucleotides: TGTGCCAGCAGCCAAGATCCCTCCACTAGCGACGAGCAGTACTTC.

V is TRBV5-8 and J is TRBJ2-3; D call uncertain. Germline loops: CDR1 SGHTS, CDR2 YDEGEE. The CDR3 totals 15 residues. V lost 5 bases and J lost 7, with 20 bases in between. The CDR3 bases are TGTGCCAGCAGTCTACTACCTTCCGGCCTTTATACGCAGTATTTT. It translates to CASSLLPSGLYTQYF.

The chain has TRBV29-1 and TRBJ2-4; TRBD2 aligns across 7 bases. V was pared by 4 bases and J by 8 bases, with 2 bases of the junction left unmatched. Germline-derived CDR1 and CDR2 are SQVTM and ANQGSEA. The CDR3 contains 11 residues. Written as DNA, the CDR3 is TGCAGCGTTGTTCGGGGGGACATTCAGTACTTC. It is translated as CSVVRGDIQYF.

V usage is TRBV28 and J usage is TRBJ1-1; 7 nucleotides agree with TRBD1. CDR3 length: 12 residues. In germline, CDR1 is MDHEN, CDR2 SYDVKM. With V trimmed by 5 bases and J by 8 bases, 5 bases remained unmatched. This chain's CDR3 is CASSPPGQEAFF. CDR3 coding DNA: TGTGCCAGCAGTCCCCCGGGACAGGAAGCTTTCTTT.

V gene TRBV19 combines with J gene TRBJ1-2, with 9 nucleotides matching TRBD1. With V trimmed by 7 bases and J by 7 bases, 19 bases remained unmatched. The CDR3 runs to 17 residues. Germline lookup yields CDR1 LNHDA and CDR2 SQIVND (reference sequence). CDR3 amino acids: CASNPGTGKRSLGGYTF. DNA for the CDR3: TGTGCCAGTAACCCAGGGACAGGGAAGAGGAGTCTGGGTGGCTACACCTTC.

The genes are TRBV9 and TRBJ2-5; D is possibly TRBD2 (6 bases). Germline V gives CDR1 SGDLS, CDR2 YYNGEE. This CDR3 contains 15 residues. Deletions cut 3 bases from V and 4 bases from J, with 16 bases between. CDR3 DNA: TGTGCCAGCAGCGCCGGCAAGGAGGGAGGAGAGACCCAGTACTTC. The encoded protein is CASSAGKEGGETQYF.

CDR3 sequence reads: CASSLVRGGTTEAFF. The DNA of the CDR3 is TGTGCCAGCAGCTTAGTGAGGGGGGGGACGACTGAAGCTTTCTTT. V gene TRBV7-8 combines with J gene TRBJ1-1; a possible D gene is TRBD1 (6 bases). The CDR3 spans 15 residues. V was pared by 1 base and J by 5 bases, with 14 bases between. Germline CDR1 SGHVS, CDR2 FQNEAQ.

This chain uses TRBV7-8 with TRBJ2-3; 8 positions match TRBD2. The V segment lost 8 bases and the J segment 4 bases; nucleotides outside the gene matches: 11. The CDR3 runs to 15 residues. The V gene's germline CDR1 is SGHVS and CDR2 FQNEAQ. The CDR3, as DNA: TGTGCCAGCTCTGCGACCGGGAGGGGGTCAGATACGCAGTATTTT. Residues: CASSATGRGSDTQYF. The whole variable domain, filled in from reference TRBV7-8 and TRBJ2-3, reads GAGVSQSPRYKVAKRGQDVALRCDPISGHVSLFWYQQALGQGPEFLTYFQNEAQLDKSGLPSDRFFAERPEGSVSTLKIQRTQQEDSAVYLCASSATGRGSDTQYFGPGTRLTVL.

The J gene is TRBJ2-5, the V gene TRBV11-3; D remains ambiguous. CDR1 and CDR2 (germline): SGHNT, YENEEA. The CDR3 totals 13 residues. Trimming cost V 3 bases and J 0 bases, with 5 bases left between them. Written as DNA, the CDR3 is TGTGCCAGCAGCTTTTCATACCAAGAGACCCAGTACTTC. Translated: CASSFSYQETQYF.